Below are 9 T cell receptor delta chains sequenced from a single sample in a study of γδ T cells in repeated Plasmodium falciparum infection. TCRdb reanalyzed the multiplex PCR reads using CATT. The profile shows 50,000 or so delta-chain clones, less than 2% of them singletons. Gammadelta T cells were flow-sorted from PBMC into Vgamma9/Vdelta2+ and Vdelta2-negative populations for bulk analysis. Material for sequencing was gamma-delta T cells from blood. The receptors come from a pool of human donors (malaria-infected and uninfected, not separated).

Of note for this clone: The protein in TCRdb stems from a much larger clone and differs at residue 15 from this DNA's translation, likely a read error; here the protein is translated from the DNA. The J gene has no call, while the V gene is TRDV1; the table's D call, TRDD3, has no DNA check behind it. Germline CDR1 reads TSWWSYY; CDR2 reads QGS. The CDR3 is 17 amino acids. For the CDR3, the DNA is TGTGCTCTTGGGGGTATCCTAACAGGCTTCCACACCGATAAACCCATCTTT. As protein: CALGGILTGFHTDKPIF.

This clone was counted between two and nine times. The protein TCRdb gives is from a much larger clone and does not agree with this DNA's translation at residue 3, likely a read error; the protein shown here comes from the DNA. The chain combines TRDV3 with TRDJ1; TRDD3 aligns across 10 bases. The CDR3 is 17 residues long. CDR1 and CDR2 (germline): TVYSNPD, GDNSRS (reference sequence). After removal of 5 bases from V and 3 bases from J, the junction contained 18 bases not matched to a gene. CDR3: CAMDLRFWGIAPDKLIF. Written as DNA, the CDR3 is TGTGCCATGGACCTACGGTTCTGGGGGATAGCCCCCGATAAACTCATCTTT.

A remark on this clone: TCRdb attributes to this sequence the protein of a much larger clone, which differs from the DNA translation at residue 14; a read error is likely, and the protein displayed is translated from the DNA. The chain joins TRDV1 to TRDJ1; TRDD3 agrees at 10 bases. TCRdb gives no J gene; it was assigned here by matching the DNA to germline. Germline CDR1 and CDR2: TSWWSYY and QGS. The CDR3 covers 17 residues. For the CDR3, the DNA is TGTGCTCTTGGGGACGTACTGGGGGATCCTAACACCGATAGACTCATCTTT. This translates into CALGDVLGDPNTDRLIF.

There are a few counts of this clone. TCRdb attributes to this sequence the protein of a much larger clone, which differs from the DNA translation at residue 7; a read error is likely, and the protein displayed is translated from the DNA. The J gene was not called, though the V gene is TRDV1; the table's D call, TRDD3, has no DNA check behind it. Germline V gene data show CDR1 as TSWWSYY and CDR2 as QGS. This CDR3 contains 17 residues. The CDR3 DNA reads as TGTGCTCTTGGGGAACTCCTGTGGGGGATAGCGATCGCCAAAATAATCTTT. Its translation: CALGELLWGIAIAKIIF.

By frequency in the sample, this clone is medium-sized. The same CDR3 arises from other DNA sequences in this sample as well. CDR3 region: CALGRSPPRTFSTGISQGKLIF. CDR3 DNA sequence: TGTGCTCTTGGGAGATCCCCACCTAGGACTTTCTCTACTGGGATATCCCAGGGTAAACTCATCTTT. V gene TRDV1 combines with J gene TRDJ1; D perhaps matches TRDD3 (6 bases). Germline CDR1 reads TSWWSYY; CDR2 reads QGS. The CDR3 is 22 amino acids. Trimming cost V 5 bases and J 7 bases, with 41 bases left between them.

This clone showed up many times. TCRdb pairs this DNA with a much larger clone's protein that differs at residue 4, likely a read error; the protein shown was translated from the DNA. The rearrangement joins TRDV1 to TRDJ1, with 11 nucleotides matching TRDD3. The CDR3 has 18 amino acids. Germline lookup yields CDR1 TSWWSYY and CDR2 QGS. The CDR3 sequence is CALVELYWGIRYTDKLIF. DNA for the CDR3: TGTGCTCTTGTGGAACTTTACTGGGGGATAAGGTACACCGATAAACTCATCTTT.

Comments on this clone: This sequence is one base from a far larger clone and is likely a read error. The sample holds other DNA sequences that translate to the same CDR3. The gene calls are TRDV2 and TRDJ1; maybe TRDD2 (6 bases). The J gene, left out of TCRdb, was set here by checking the DNA against germline. The V gene's germline CDR1 is GEAIGNYY and CDR2 EKD. The CDR3 is 17 amino acids. The CDR3 region has the DNA TGTGCCTGTGACACCGTCCTACCATTGTATAACACTGATAAACTCATCTTT. It specifies CACDTVLPLYNTDKLIF.

This clone was seen many times. One end of the junction varies from germline; a read error may be responsible. The sample contains more than one DNA sequence encoding this CDR3. The CDR3 spells CALGELPLLRGGWDSAYTDKLIF. In DNA form, the CDR3 reads TGTGCTCTTGGAGAACTTCCACTCCTACGAGGGGGGTGGGATTCAGCGTACACCGATAAACTCATCTTT. The chain links TRDV1 to TRDJ1; weak D call: TRDD2 (6 bases). The CDR3 spans 23 residues. CDR1 and CDR2 (germline): TSWWSYY, QGS.

About this clone itself: The protein given by TCRdb reflects a much larger clone and differs at residue 12 from this DNA's translation, likely from a read error; the protein shown is the DNA's translation. This sequence joins TRDV2 and TRDJ1, with 9 bases identical to TRDD3. Germline CDR1 reads GEAIGNYY; CDR2 reads EKD. After removal of 0 bases from V and 1 base from J, the junction contained 11 bases not matched to a gene. The CDR3 consists of 18 residues. CDR3 nucleotide sequence: TGTGCCTGTGACACCGTGGGCTTACTGGGGGAAGCCACCGATAAACTCATCTTT. Its translation: CACDTVGLLGEATDKLIF.